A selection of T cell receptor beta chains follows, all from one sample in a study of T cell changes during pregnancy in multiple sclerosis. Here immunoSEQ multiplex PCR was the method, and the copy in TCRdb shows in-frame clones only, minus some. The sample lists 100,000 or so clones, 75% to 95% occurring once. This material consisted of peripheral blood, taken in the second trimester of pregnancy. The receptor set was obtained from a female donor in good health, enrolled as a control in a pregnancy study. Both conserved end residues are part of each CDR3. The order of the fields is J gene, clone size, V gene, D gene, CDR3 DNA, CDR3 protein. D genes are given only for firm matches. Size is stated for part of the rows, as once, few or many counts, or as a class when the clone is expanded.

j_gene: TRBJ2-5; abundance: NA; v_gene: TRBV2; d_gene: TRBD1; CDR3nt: TGTGCCAGCAGCGACAGGGGTTATGAGACCCAGTACTTC; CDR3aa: CASSDRGYETQYF
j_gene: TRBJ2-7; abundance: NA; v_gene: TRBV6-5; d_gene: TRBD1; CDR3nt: TGTGCCAGCAGTTACGGTAGCGAGAGGGGGCACGAGCAGTACTTC; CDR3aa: CASSYGSERGHEQYF
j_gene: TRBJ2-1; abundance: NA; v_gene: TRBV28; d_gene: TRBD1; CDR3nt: TGTGCCAGCAGTTTCCCGACAGGGGGTCGATTCTTC; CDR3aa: CASSFPTGGRFF
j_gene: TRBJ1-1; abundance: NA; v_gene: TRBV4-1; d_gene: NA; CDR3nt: TGCGCCAGCAGCCTCCACGGCGGGGTTGGGGTGAACACTGAAGCTTTCTTT; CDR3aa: CASSLHGGVGVNTEAFF
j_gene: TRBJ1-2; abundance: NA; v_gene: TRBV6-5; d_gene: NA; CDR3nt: TGTGCCAGCAGTTACTCAACAGGGATCTATGGCTACACCTTC; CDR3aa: CASSYSTGIYGYTF
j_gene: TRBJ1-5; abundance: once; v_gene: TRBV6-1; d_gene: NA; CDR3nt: TGTGCCAGCAGTGCTGAAATTACAGGTAGCAATCAGCCCCAGCATTTT; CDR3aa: CASSAEITGSNQPQHF
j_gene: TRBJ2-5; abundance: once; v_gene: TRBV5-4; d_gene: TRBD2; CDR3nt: TGTGCCAGCAGCTTCCGACTAGCCCTACAAGAGACCCAGTACTTC; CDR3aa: CASSFRLALQETQYF
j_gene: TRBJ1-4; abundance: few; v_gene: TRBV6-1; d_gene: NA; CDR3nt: TGTGCCAGCAGTGAATTGGGGGCGGCTAATGAAAAACTGTTTTTT; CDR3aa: CASSELGAANEKLFF
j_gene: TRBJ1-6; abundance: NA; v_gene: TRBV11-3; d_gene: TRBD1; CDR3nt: TGTGCCAGCAGTTACCGGACAGGGGGCGATTCACCCCTCCACTTT; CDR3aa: CASSYRTGGDSPLHF
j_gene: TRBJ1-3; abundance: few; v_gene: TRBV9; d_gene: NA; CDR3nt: TGTGCCAGCAGCCCAGAGGCAGGGGTTTATGGAAACACCATATATTTT; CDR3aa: CASSPEAGVYGNTIYF
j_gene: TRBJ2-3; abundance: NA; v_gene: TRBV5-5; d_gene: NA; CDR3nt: TGTGCCAGCAGCGACCCGGGCGAGGGTGCGACGCGGGCAGATACGCAGTATTTT; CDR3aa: CASSDPGEGATRADTQYF
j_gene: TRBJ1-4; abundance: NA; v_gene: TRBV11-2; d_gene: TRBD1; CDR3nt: TGTGCCAGCAGCTCCCAGGGGGCAGCGGGTGAAAAACTGTTTTTT; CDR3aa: CASSSQGAAGEKLFF
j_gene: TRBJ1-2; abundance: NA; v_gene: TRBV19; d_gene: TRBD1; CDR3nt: TGTGCCAGTAGTCGGGACAGGGGACGGGATGGCTACACCTTC; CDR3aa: CASSRDRGRDGYTF
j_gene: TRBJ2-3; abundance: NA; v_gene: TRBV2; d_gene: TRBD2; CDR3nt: TGTGCCAGCAGCGCAAGACTAGCGGGAGGGCTAGATCGATGGACAGATACGCAGTATTTT; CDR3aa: CASSARLAGGLDRWTDTQYF
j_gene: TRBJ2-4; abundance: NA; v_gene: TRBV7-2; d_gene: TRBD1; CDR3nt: TGTGCCAGCAGCTTAGGCGACAGGGGCCGTGCCTTCAAAAACATTCAGTACTTC; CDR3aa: CASSLGDRGRAFKNIQYF
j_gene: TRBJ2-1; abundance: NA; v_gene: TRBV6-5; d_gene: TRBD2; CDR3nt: TGTGCCAGCAGTTACTCGATGGGACTAGGGGGTAATGAGCAGTTCTTC; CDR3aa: CASSYSMGLGGNEQFF
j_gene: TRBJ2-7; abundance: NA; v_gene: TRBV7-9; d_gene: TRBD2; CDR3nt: TGTGCCAGCAGCTTAGCGGGAGGGCCTACCACCGGAACCTACGAGCAGTACTTC; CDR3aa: CASSLAGGPTTGTYEQYF
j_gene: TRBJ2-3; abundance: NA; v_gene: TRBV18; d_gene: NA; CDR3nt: TGTGCCAGCTCCCCGAAACCGGGAGGCAGGGGAAGCACAGATACGCAGTATTTT; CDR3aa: CASSPKPGGRGSTDTQYF
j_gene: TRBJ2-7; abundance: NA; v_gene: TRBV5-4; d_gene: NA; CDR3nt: TGTGCCAGCAGCCCCGCAGGAGGAGTCAACCTACGGCAGTACTTC; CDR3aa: CASSPAGGVNLRQYF
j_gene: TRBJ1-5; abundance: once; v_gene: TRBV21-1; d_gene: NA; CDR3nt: TGTGCCAGCAGCAAAGCGATGGGAGTAGGCAATCAGCCCCAGCATTTT; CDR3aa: CASSKAMGVGNQPQHF
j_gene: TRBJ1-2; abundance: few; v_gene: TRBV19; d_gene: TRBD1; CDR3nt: TGTGCCAGTAGTATTGGACAGGGGGGCCACACCTTC; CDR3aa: CASSIGQGGHTF
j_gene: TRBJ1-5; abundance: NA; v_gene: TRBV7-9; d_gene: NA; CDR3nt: TGTGCCAGCCAAGTATCACAGGGCGGGCCCCAGCATTTT; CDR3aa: CASQVSQGGPQHF
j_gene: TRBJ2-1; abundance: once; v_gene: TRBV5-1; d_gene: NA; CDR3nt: TGCGCCAGCAGCTCTCTAGCGTTTTCGGATGAGCAGTTCTTC; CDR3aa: CASSSLAFSDEQFF
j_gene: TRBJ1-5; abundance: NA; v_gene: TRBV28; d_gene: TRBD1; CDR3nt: TGTGCCAGCAGTTCAACAGGGGGCGGAGGTCAGCCCCAGCATTTT; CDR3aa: CASSSTGGGGQPQHF
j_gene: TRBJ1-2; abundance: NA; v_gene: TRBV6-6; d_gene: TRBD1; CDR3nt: TGTGCCAGCAGCTTGGGACAGAACTATGGCTACACCTTC; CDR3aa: CASSLGQNYGYTF
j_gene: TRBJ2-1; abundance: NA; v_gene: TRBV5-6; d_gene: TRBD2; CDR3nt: TGTGCCAGCAGCCGGCCGGGGGGTCAGACCCACAATGAGCAGTTCTTC; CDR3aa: CASSRPGGQTHNEQFF
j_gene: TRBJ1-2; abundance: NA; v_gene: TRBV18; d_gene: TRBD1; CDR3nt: TGTGCCAGCTCCGTCGACAGGGACTATGGCTACACCTTC; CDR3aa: CASSVDRDYGYTF
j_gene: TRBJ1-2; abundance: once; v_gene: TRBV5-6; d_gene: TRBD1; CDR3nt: TGTGCCAGCAGCTCAGACAGGGGGGCGTCTAACTATGGCTACACCTTC; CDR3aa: CASSSDRGASNYGYTF
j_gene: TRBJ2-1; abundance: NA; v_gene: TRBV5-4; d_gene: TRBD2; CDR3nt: TGTGCCAGCAGCTCGGGGGGGGCGGGAGTTTCCTACAATGAGCAGTTCTTC; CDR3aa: CASSSGGAGVSYNEQFF
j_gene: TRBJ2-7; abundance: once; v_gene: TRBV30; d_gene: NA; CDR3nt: TGTGCCTGGAGTAGGTTGCGGGACAGCTACGAGCAGTACTTC; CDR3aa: CAWSRLRDSYEQYF
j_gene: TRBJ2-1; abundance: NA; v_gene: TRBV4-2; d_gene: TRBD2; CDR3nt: TGTGCCAGCAGCCCTAACCCCTCGGGGGGGCTAAGGAATGAGCAGTTCTTC; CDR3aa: CASSPNPSGGLRNEQFF
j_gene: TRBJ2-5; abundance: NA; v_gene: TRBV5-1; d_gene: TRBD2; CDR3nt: TGCGCCAGCGGCCGACTAGCGGGCCAAGAGACCCAGTACTTC; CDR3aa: CASGRLAGQETQYF
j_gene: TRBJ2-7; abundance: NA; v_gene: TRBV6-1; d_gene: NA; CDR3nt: TGTGCCAGCAGTCACAACGGGGAGCAGTACTTC; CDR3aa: CASSHNGEQYF
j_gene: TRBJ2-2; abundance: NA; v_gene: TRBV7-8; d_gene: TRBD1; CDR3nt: TGTGCCAGCAGCTTCCGACAGGGTGCCGGGGAGCTGTTTTTT; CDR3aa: CASSFRQGAGELFF
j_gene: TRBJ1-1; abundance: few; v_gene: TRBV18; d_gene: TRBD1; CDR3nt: TGTGCCAGCCAAGGACAGGGGATCCGTACTGAAGCTTTCTTT; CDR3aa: CASQGQGIRTEAFF
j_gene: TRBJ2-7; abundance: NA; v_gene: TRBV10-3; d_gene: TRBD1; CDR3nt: TGTGCCTTTAGCCCCGGGACAGGGGTCCACGAGCAGTACTTC; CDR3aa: CAFSPGTGVHEQYF
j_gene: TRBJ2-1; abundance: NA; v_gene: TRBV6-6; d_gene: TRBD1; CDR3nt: TGTGCCAGCCGGGACAGCTACAATGAGCAGTTCTTC; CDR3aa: CASRDSYNEQFF
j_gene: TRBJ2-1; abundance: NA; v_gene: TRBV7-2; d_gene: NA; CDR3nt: TGTGCCAGCAGCTTAGCTGGTCGGGAGCAGTTCTTC; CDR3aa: CASSLAGREQFF